Sequencing of this TCR beta chain was carried out in a study of T-cell memory formation after mild COVID-19. Study information: For the most part, TCR clusters were specific to one donor. The study, taken as a whole, reports: Later expanders leaned toward CD4+, whereas clones contracting from day 15 to 85 were balanced CD4/CD8.

TCRdb processed the 5' RACE reads anew with MiXCR; each CDR3 protein has one entry. The sample has about 90,000 distinct CDR3 sequences, around 16% seen once. On this clonotype: Its antigen remains unidentified.

After removal of 3 bases from V and 2 bases from J, the junction contained 6 bases not matched to a gene. The CDR3 runs 15 residues. Germline V gene lookup returns CDR1 LGHNA and CDR2 YSLEER. Material for sequencing was PBMCs or a T cell subset sorted from them (not recorded which). This sequence originates from a man between 18 and 29 years old who had mild COVID-19 (a few samples of this study predate the infection). Cell type and time point are not known. V and J are TRBV4-3 and TRBJ2-5, with TRBD1 matching 7 bases. The CDR3: CASSHNPGQQETQYF. CDR3 DNA sequence: TGCGCCAGCAGCCATAATCCGGGACAGCAAGAGACCCAGTACTTC.